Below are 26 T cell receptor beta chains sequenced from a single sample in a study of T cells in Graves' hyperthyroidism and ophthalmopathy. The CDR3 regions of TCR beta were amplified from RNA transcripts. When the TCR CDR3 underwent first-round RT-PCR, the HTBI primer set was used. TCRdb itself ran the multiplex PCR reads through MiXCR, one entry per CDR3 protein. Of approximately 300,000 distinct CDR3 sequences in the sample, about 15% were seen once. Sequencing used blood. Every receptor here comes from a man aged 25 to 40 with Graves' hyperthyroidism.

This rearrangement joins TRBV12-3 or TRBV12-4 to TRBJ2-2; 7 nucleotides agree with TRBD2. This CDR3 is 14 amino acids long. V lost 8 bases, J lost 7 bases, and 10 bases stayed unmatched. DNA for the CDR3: TGTGCCAGCCAGCCAGGACTAGAGGGCGGGGAGCTGTTTTTT. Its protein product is CASQPGLEGGELFF.

CDR3 loop: CSASKGGGPYEQYF. The CDR3 coding sequence is TGCAGTGCTAGCAAAGGTGGGGGGCCCTACGAGCAGTACTTC. The chain joins TRBV20-1 to TRBJ2-7; D possibly uses TRBD1 or TRBD2 (6 bases each). Germline CDR1 DFQATT, CDR2 SNEGSKA (reference sequence). This CDR3 region has 14 residues. V lost 3 bases and J lost 2, with 14 bases in between.

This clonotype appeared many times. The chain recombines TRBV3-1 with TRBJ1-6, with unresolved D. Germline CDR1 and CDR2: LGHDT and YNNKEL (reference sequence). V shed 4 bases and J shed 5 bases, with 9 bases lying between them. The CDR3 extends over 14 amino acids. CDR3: CASSPPGDNSPLHF. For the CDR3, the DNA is TGTGCCAGCAGCCCTCCTGGGGATAATTCACCCCTCCACTTT.

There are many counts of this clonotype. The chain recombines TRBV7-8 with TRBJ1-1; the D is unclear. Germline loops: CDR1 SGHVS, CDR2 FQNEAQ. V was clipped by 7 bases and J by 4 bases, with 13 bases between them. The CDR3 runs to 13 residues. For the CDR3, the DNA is TGTGCCAGCAACTCCTTCGAGGGCACTGAAGCTTTCTTT. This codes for CASNSFEGTEAFF.

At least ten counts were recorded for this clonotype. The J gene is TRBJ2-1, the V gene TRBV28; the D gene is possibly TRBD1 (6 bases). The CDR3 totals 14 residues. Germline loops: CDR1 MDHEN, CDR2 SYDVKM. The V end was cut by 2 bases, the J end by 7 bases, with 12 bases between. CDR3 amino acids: CASSLPGVKNEQFF. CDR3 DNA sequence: TGTGCCAGCAGTTTACCAGGGGTGAAAAATGAGCAGTTCTTC.

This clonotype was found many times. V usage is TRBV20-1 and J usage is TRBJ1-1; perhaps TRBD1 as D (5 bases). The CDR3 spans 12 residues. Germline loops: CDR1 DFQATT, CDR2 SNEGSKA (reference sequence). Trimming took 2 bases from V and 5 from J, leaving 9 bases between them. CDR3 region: CSARFGGTEAFF. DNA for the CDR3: TGCAGTGCTAGATTCGGGGGGACTGAAGCTTTCTTT.

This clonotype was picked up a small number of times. In nucleotides, the CDR3 is TGTGCCAGCAGCGTAGAGGCGGGCTCCTACAATGAGCAGTTCTTC. This gives the protein CASSVEAGSYNEQFF. The gene calls are TRBV9 and TRBJ2-1, with a possible D match to TRBD2 (5 bases). The CDR3 contains 15 residues. The germline V gene encodes CDR1 SGDLS and CDR2 YYNGEE. V lost 0 bases and J 0 bases, leaving 7 bases between the germline ends.

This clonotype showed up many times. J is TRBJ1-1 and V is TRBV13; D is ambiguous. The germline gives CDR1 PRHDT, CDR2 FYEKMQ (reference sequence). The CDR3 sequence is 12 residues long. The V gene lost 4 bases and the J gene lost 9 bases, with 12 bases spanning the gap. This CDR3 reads CASSSNEVQAFF. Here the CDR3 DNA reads TGTGCCAGCAGCTCCAACGAAGTACAAGCTTTCTTT.

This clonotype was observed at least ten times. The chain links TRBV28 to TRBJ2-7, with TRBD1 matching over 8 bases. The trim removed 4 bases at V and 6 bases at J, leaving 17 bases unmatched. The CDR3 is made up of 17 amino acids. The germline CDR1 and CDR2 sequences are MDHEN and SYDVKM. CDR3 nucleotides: TGTGCCAGCAGTTCCCTTCTGACAGGGGAGAGGGGTATCGAGCAGTACTTC. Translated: CASSSLLTGERGIEQYF.

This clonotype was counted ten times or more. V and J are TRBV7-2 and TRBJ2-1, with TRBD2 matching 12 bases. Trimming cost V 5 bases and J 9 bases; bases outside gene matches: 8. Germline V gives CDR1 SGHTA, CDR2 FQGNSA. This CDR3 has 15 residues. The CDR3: CASSRRASGRVEQFF. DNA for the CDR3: TGTGCCAGCAGCCGTAGGGCTAGCGGGAGGGTTGAGCAGTTCTTC.

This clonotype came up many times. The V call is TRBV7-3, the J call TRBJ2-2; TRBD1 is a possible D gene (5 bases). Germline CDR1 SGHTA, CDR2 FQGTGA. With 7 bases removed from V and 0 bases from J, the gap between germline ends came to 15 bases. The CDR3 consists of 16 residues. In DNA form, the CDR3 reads TGTGCCAGCAATACCCCGGACAACACGAACACCGGGGAGCTGTTTTTT. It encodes CASNTPDNTNTGELFF.

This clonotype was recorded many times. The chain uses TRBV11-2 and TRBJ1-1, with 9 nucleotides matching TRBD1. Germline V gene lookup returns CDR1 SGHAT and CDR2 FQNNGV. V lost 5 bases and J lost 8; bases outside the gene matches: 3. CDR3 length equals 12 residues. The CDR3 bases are TGTGCCAGCAGCCCCGACAGGGGGGAAGCTTTCTTT. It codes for CASSPDRGEAFF.

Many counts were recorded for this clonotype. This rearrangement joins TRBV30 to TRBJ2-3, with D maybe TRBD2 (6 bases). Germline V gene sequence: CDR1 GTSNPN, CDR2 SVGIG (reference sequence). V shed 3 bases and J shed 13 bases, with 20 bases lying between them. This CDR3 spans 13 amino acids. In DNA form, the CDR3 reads TGTGCCTGGAGGCTGGCGGGACCTCCAGCGGAGTATTTT. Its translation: CAWRLAGPPAEYF.

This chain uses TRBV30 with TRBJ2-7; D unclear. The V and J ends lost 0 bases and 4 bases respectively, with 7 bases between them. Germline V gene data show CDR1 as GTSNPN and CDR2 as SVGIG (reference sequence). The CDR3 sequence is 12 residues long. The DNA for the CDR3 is TGTGCCTGGAGTGTGGGAAGGTACGAGCAGTACTTC. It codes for CAWSVGRYEQYF. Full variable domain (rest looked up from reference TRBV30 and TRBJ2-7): SQTIHQWPATLVQPVGSPLSLECTVEGTSNPNLYWYRQAAGRGLQLLFYSVGIGQISSEVPQNLSASRPQDRQFILSSKKLLLSDSGFYLCAWSVGRYEQYFGPGTRLTVT.

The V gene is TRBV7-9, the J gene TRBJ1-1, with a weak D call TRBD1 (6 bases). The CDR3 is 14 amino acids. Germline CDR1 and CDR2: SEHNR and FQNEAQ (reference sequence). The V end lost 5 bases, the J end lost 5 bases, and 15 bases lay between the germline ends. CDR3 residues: CASSQTQGWTEAFF. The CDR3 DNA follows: TGTGCCAGCAGCCAAACACAGGGTTGGACTGAAGCTTTCTTT.

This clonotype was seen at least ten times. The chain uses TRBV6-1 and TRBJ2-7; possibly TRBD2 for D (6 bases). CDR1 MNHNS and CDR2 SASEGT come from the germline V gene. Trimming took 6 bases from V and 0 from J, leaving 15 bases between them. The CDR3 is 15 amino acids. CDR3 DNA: TGTGCCAGCAGAATGGACGGGAGTACCTCCTACGAGCAGTACTTC. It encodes CASRMDGSTSYEQYF.

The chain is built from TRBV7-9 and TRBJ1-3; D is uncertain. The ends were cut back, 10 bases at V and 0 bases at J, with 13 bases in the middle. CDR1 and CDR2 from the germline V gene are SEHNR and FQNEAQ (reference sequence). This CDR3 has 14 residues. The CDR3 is CATPQEDSGNTIYF. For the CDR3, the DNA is TGTGCCACTCCACAAGAGGACTCTGGAAACACCATATATTTT.

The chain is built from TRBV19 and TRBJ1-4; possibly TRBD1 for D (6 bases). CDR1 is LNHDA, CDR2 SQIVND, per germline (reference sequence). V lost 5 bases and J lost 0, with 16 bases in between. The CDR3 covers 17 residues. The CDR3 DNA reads TGTGCCAGTAGTCAAACGGGACACTTTGCAACTAATGAAAAACTGTTTTTT. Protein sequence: CASSQTGHFATNEKLFF.

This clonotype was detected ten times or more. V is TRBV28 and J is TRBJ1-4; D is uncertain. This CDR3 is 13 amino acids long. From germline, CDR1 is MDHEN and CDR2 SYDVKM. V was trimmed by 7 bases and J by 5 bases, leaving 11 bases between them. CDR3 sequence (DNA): TGTGCCAGCACCCGGCGGGTGAATGAAAAACTGTTTTTT. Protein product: CASTRRVNEKLFF.

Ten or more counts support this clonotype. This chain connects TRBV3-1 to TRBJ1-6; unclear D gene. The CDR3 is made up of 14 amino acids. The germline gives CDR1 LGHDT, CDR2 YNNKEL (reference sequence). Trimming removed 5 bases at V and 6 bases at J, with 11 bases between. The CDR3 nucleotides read TGTGCCAGCAGCGCGACGGCACTTAATTCACCCCTCCACTTT. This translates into CASSATALNSPLHF.

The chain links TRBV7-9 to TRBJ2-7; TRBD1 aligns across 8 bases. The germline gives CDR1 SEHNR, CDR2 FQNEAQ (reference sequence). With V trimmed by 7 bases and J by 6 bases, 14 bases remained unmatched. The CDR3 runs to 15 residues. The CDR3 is CASIADGQGHIEQYF. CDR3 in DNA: TGTGCCAGCATCGCTGATGGACAGGGACATATCGAGCAGTACTTC.

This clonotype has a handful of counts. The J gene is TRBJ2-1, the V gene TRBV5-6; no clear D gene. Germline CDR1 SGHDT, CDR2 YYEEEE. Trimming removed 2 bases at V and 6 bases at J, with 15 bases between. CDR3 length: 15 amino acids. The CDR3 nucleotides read TGTGCCAGCAGCTTCGGCACAGCTCAACTCAATGAGCAGTTCTTC. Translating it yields CASSFGTAQLNEQFF.

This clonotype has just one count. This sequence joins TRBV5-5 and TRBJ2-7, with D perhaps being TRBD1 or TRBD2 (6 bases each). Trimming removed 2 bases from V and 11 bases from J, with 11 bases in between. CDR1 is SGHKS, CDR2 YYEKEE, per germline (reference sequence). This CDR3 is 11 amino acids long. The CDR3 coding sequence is TGTGCCAGCAGCTTTGGAGGGGGAGAGTACTTC. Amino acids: CASSFGGGEYF.

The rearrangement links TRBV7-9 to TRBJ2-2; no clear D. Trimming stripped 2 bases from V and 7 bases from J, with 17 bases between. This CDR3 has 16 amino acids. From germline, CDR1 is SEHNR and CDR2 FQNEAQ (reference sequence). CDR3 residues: CASSLTRIPWIGELFF. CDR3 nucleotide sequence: TGTGCCAGCAGCTTAACCCGAATCCCTTGGATCGGGGAGCTGTTTTTT.

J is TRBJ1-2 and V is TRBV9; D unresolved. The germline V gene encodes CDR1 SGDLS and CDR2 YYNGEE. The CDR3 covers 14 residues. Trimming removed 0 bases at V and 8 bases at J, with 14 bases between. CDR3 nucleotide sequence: TGTGCCAGCAGCGTAGCGGAACCCACGACCGGCTACACCTTC. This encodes CASSVAEPTTGYTF.

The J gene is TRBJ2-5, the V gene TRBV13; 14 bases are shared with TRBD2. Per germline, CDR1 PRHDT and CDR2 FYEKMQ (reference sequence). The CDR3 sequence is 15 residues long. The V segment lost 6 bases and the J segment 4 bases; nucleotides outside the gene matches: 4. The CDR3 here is CASRLGLAGAETQYF. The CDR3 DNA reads TGTGCCAGCAGATTGGGACTAGCGGGAGCAGAGACCCAGTACTTC. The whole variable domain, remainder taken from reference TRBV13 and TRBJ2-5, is AAGVIQSPRHLIKEKRETATLKCYPIPRHDTVYWYQQGPGQDPQFLISFYEKMQSDKGSIPDRFSAQQFSDYHSELNMSSLELGDSALYFCASRLGLAGAETQYFGPGTRLLVL.